The clone carrying this T cell receptor (beta chain) was seen only a few times. The germline V gene encodes CDR1 SGHTA and CDR2 FQGTGA. The V gene lost 5 bases and the J gene lost 1 base, with 12 bases spanning the gap. This CDR3 region has 15 residues. The run depth of the assay was deep. In replicate PCRs of unsorted PBMC, 250 to 350 ng DNA, tens of thousands of T cell genomes, was used. Authors' processing steps: Filtering of immunoSEQ junctional sequences could not match full-length read filtering. The repertoire was sequenced with immunoSEQ multiplex PCR; TCRdb's copy has only in-frame clones and lacks some. V and J calls plus clone size are reproduced from that table; the DNA served to infer D and trimming. The sample records 400,000 to 500,000 clones, around 80% being singletons. The unsorted samples had 100 million or so PBMCs used for genomic DNA. This entry is derived from a study of shared clonotypes between healthy human individuals.

Material: PBMCs. This receptor was taken from a middle-aged woman in good health. Some clones in this sample may be carry-over from other donors' samples. The V gene is TRBV7-3, the J gene TRBJ2-1; D is uncertain. CDR3 sequence reads: CASSPRMVSYNEQFF. The CDR3 DNA reads as TGTGCCAGCAGCCCTCGAATGGTTTCCTACAATGAGCAGTTCTTC.